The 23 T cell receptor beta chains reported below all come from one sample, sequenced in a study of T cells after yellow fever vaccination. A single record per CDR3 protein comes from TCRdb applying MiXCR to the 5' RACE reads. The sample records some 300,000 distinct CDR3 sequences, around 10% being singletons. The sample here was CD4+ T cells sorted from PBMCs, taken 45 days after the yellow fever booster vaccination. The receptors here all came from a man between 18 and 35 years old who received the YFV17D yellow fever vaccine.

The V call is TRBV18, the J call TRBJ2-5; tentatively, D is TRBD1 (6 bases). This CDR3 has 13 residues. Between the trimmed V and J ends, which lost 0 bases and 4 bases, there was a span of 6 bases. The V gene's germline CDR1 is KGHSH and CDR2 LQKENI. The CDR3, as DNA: TGTGCCAGCTCACCACCACAGGGAGAGACCCAGTACTTC. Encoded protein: CASSPPQGETQYF.

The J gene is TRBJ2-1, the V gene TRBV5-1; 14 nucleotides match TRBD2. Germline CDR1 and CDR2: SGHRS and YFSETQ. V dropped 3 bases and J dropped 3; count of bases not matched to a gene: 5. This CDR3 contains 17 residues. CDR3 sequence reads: CASSSGLAGVYYNEQFF. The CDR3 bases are TGCGCCAGCAGCTCGGGACTAGCGGGGGTCTACTACAATGAGCAGTTCTTC.

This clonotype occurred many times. CDR3 nucleotide sequence: TGTGCCACCAGGCAGGGGTCCTATAATTCACCCCTCCACTTT. This translates into CATRQGSYNSPLHF. V and J are TRBV15 and TRBJ1-6, with D perhaps TRBD1 (6 bases). The germline gives CDR1 LNHNV, CDR2 YYDKDF (reference sequence). This CDR3 comprises 14 residues. Trimming pared 6 bases from V and 1 base from J, leaving 7 bases between.

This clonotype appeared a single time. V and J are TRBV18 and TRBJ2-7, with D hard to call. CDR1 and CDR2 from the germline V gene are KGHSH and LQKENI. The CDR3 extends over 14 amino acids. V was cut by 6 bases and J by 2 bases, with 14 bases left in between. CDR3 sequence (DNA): TGTGCCAGCTCTCCGCCGGGTGCCGCCTACGAGCAGTACTTC. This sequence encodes CASSPPGAAYEQYF. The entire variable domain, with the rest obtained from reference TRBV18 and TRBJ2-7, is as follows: NAGVMQNPRHLVRRRGQEARLRCSPMKGHSHVYWYRQLPEEGLKFMVYLQKENIIDESGMPKERFSAEFPKEGPSILRIQQVVRGDSAAYFCASSPPGAAYEQYFGPGTRLTVT.

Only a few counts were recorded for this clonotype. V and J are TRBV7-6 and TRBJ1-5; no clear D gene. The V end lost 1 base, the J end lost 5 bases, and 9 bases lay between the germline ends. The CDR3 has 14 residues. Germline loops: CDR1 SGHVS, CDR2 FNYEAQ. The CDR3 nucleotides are TGTGCCAGCAGCTTAGAGGGATTCGATCAGCCCCAGCATTTT. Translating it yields CASSLEGFDQPQHF. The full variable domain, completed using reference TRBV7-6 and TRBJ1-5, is GAGVSQSPRYKVTKRGQDVALRCDPISGHVSLYWYRQALGQGPEFLTYFNYEAQQDKSGLPNDRFSAERPEGSISTLTIQRTEQRDSAMYRCASSLEGFDQPQHFGDGTRLSIL.

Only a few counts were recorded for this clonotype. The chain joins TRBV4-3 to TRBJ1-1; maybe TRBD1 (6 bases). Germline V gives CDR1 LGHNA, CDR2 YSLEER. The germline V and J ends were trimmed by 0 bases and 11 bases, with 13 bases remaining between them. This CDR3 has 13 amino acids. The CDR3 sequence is CASSQDPGGEAFF. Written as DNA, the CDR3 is TGCGCCAGCAGCCAAGATCCCGGGGGCGAGGCTTTCTTT.

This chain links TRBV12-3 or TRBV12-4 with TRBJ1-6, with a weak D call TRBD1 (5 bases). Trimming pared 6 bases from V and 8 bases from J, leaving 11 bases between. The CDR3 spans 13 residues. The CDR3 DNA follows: TGTGCCAGCAGCGGGGCCCCTCATTCACCCCTCCACTTT. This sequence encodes CASSGAPHSPLHF.

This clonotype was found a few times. The CDR3 region has the DNA TGTGCCAGCTCACCCTACCCCTTGGGCGGGGCCAACGTCCTGACTTTC. Its translation is CASSPYPLGGANVLTF. The rearrangement uses TRBV18 and TRBJ2-6, with unresolved D. The germline CDR1 and CDR2 sequences are KGHSH and LQKENI. Trimming left V 3 bases short and J 4 bases short, with 13 bases between. There are 16 residues in the CDR3.

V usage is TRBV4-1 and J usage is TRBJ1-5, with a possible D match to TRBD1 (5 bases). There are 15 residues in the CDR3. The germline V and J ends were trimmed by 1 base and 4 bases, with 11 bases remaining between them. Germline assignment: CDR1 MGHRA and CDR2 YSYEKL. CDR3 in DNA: TGCGCCAGCAGCCAAGTGGGGGGAGGAAATCAGCCCCAGCATTTT. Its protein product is CASSQVGGGNQPQHF.

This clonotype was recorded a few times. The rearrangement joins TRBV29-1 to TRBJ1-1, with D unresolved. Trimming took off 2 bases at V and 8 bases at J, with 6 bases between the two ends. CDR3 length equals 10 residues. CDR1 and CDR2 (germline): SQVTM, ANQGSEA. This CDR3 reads CSVELAEAFF. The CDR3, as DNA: TGCAGCGTTGAACTAGCAGAAGCTTTCTTT.

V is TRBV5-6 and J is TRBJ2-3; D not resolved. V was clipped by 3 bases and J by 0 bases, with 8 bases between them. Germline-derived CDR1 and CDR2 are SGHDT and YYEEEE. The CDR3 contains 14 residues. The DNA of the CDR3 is TGTGCCAGCAGCTCGACCCTTAGCACAGATACGCAGTATTTT. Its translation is CASSSTLSTDTQYF.

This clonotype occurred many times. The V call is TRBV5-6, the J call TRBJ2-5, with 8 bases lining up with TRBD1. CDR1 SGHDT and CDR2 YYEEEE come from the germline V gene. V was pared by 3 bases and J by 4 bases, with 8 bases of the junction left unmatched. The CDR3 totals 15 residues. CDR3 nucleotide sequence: TGTGCCAGCAGCTCTACAGGGGGGTCGGGAGAGACCCAGTACTTC. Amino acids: CASSSTGGSGETQYF.

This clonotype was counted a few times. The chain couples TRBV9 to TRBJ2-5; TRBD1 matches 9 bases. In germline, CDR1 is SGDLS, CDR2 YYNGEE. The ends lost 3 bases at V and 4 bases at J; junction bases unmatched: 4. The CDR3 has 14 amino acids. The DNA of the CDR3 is TGTGCCAGCAGCGCGACAGGGGGGAGAGAGACCCAGTACTTC. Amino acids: CASSATGGRETQYF. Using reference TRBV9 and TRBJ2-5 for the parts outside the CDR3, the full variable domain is DSGVTQTPKHLITATGQRVTLRCSPRSGDLSVYWYQQSLDQGLQFLIQYYNGEERAKGNILERFSAQQFPDLHSELNLSSLELGDSALYFCASSATGGRETQYFGPGTRLLVL.

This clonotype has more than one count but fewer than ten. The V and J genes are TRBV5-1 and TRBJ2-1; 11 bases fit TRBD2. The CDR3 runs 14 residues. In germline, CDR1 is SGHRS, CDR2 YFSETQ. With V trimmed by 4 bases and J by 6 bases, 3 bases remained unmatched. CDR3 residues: CASSPTSGVNEQFF. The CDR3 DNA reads TGCGCCAGCAGCCCGACTAGCGGGGTCAATGAGCAGTTCTTC.

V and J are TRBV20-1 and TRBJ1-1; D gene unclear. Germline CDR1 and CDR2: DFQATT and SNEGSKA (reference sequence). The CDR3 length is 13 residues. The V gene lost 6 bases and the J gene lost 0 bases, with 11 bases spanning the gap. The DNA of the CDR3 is TGCAGTGCCTACAGCCTTTTGAACACTGAAGCTTTCTTT. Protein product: CSAYSLLNTEAFF.

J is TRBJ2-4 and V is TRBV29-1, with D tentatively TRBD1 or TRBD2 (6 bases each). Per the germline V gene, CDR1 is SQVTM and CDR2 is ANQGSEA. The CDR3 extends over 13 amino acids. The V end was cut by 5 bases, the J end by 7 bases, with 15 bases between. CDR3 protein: CSVQRGAGNIQYF. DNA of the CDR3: TGCAGCGTTCAAAGGGGGGCCGGGAACATTCAGTACTTC.

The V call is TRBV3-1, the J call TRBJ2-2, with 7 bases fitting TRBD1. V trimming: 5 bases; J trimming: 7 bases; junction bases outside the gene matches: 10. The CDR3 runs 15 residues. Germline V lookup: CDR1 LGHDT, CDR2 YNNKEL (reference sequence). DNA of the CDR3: TGTGCCAGCAGCAAGCGCGGACAGGAGGTCGGGGAGCTGTTTTTT. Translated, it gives CASSKRGQEVGELFF.

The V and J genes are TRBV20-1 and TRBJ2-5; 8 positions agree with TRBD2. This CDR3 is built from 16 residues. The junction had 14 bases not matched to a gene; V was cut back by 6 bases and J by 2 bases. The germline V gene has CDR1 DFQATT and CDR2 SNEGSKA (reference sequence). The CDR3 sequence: CSATPSLAGPQETQYF. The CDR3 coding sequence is TGCAGTGCCACGCCCTCCTTAGCGGGACCTCAAGAGACCCAGTACTTC.

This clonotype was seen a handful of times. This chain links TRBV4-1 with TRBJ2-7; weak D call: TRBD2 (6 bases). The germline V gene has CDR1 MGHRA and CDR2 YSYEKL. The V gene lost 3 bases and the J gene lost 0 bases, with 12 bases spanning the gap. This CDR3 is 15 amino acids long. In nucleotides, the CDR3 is TGCGCCAGCAGCCACGGGACTCATGACTCCTACGAGCAGTACTTC. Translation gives CASSHGTHDSYEQYF.

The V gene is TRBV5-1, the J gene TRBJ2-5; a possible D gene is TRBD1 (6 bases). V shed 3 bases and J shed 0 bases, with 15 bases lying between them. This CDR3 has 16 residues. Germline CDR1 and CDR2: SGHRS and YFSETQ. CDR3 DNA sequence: TGCGCCAGCAGCTCGGGAAGGGGGACCTACCAAGAGACCCAGTACTTC. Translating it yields CASSSGRGTYQETQYF. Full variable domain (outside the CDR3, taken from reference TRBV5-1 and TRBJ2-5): KAGVTQTPRYLIKTRGQQVTLSCSPISGHRSVSWYQQTPGQGLQFLFEYFSETQRNKGNFPGRFSGRQFSNSRSEMNVSTLELGDSALYLCASSSGRGTYQETQYFGPGTRLLVL.

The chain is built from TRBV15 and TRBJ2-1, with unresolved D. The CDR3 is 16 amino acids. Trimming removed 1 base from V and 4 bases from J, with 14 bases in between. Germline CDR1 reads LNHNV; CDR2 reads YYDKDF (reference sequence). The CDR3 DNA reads TGTGCCACCAGCAGAGTAGGTTCTCGAGAATACAATGAGCAGTTCTTC. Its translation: CATSRVGSREYNEQFF.

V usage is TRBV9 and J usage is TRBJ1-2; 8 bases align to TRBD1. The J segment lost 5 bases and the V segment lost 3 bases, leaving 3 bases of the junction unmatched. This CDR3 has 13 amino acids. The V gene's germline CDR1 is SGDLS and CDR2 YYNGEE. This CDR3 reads CASSGRTGYGYTF. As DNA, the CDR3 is TGTGCCAGCAGCGGACGGACAGGGTATGGCTACACCTTC.

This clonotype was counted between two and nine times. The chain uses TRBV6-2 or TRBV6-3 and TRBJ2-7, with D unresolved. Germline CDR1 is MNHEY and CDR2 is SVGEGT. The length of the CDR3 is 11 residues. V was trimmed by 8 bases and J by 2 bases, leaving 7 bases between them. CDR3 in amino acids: CASGFTYEQYV. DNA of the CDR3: TGTGCCAGCGGCTTTACCTACGAGCAGTACGTC.